This T cell receptor (beta chain) derives from a study of regulatory T cells in long-lasting Graves disease. For TCR beta, libraries came from iRepertoire HTBI primers and Arm-PCR of CDR3 regions. In the original workflow: Taken together, the samples had 50 to 70 TRBV and more than 12 TRBJ segments identified. TCRdb analysed the multiplex PCR reads with MiXCR anew, one entry per CDR3 protein. V and J calls and clone size were set by TCRdb, not the authors. The sample records about 560,000 distinct CDR3 sequences, more than 15% being singletons. Study-level results: Segments TRBV28, TRBJ1-2 and TRBJ2-5 showed preferential usage in persistent disease. The persistent group shared 2,741 public clonotypes, more than the approximately 880 shared by new patients.

Germline loops: CDR1 MNHEY, CDR2 SMNVEV (reference sequence). This CDR3 is built from 14 residues. V was pared by 1 base and J by 0 bases, with 5 bases between. Noted time point: newly diagnosed GD, antithyroid drugs for less than 3 months. From PBMCs, RNA was extracted and then used to make the TCR library. Comments on this clonotype: Its antigen remains unidentified.

The same sample was also used in a study of T cells in Graves' hyperthyroidism and ophthalmopathy. That publication notes: Stable disease denoted Graves' hyperthyroidism without ophthalmopathy progression within 18 months.

The clonotype was recovered from a man between 18 and 29 years old with Graves disease. The sample was peripheral blood mononuclear cells (PBMCs), taken at new diagnosis, from a patient treated with antithyroid drugs. The chain links TRBV27 to TRBJ2-3; D remains ambiguous. The CDR3 DNA follows: TGTGCCAGCAGTTTATTCCCTAGCACAGATACGCAGTATTTT. This encodes CASSLFPSTDTQYF.